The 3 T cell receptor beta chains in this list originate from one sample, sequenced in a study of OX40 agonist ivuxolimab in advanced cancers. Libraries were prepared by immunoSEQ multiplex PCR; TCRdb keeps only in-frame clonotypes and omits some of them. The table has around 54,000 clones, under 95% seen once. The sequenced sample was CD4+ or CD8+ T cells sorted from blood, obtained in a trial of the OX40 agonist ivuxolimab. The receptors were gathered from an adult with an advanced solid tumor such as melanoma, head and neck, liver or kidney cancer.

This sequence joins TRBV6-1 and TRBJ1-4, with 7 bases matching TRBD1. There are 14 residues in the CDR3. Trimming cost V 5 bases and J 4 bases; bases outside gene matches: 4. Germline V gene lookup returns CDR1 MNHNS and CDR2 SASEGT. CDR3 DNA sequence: TGTGCCAGCAGTCCGCGGGACAGTAATGAAAAACTGTTTTTT. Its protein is CASSPRDSNEKLFF.

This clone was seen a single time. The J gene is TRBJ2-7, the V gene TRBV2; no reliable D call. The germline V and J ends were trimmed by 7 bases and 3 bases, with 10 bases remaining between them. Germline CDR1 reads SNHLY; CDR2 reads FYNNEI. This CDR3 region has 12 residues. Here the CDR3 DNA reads TGTGCCAGCACCCCAGAAAACTACGAGCAGTACTTC. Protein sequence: CASTPENYEQYF.

For the CDR3, the DNA is TGCGCCAGCAGTGAGAAGAGCCCCAGCGAAAACACCGGGGAGCTGTTTTTT. It specifies CASSEKSPSENTGELFF. The V call is TRBV10-1, the J call TRBJ2-2; D is unclear. CDR3 length: 17 amino acids. In germline, CDR1 is WNHNN, CDR2 SYGVQD (reference sequence). The V and J ends lost 2 bases and 2 bases respectively, with 15 bases between them.